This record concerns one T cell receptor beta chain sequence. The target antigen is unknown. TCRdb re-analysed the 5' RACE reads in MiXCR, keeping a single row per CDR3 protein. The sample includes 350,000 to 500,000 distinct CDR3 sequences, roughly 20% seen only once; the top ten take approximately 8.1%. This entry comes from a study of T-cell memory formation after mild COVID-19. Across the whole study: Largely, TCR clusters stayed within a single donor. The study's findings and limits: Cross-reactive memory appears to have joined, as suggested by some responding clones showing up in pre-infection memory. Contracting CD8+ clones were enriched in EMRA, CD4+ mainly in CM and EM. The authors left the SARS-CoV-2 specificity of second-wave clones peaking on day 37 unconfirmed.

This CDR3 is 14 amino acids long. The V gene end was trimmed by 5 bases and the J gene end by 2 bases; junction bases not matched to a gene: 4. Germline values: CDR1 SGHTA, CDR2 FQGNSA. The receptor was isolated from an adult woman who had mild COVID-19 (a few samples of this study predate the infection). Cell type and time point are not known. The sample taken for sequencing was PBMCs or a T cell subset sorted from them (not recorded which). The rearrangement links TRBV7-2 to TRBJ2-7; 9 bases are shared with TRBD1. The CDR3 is CASSIDRGAYEQYF. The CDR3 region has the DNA TGTGCCAGCAGCATTGACAGGGGGGCCTACGAGCAGTACTTC. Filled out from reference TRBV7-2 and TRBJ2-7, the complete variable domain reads GAGVSQSPSNKVTEKGKDVELRCDPISGHTALYWYRQSLGQGLEFLIYFQGNSAPDKSGLPSDRFSAERTGGSVSTLTIQRTQQEDSAVYLCASSIDRGAYEQYFGPGTRLTVT.